The 25 T cell receptor beta chains below were found in one sample sequenced in a study of blood T cell repertoires in COVID-19. This table comes from immunoSEQ multiplex PCR, and its TCRdb copy is limited to in-frame clones, with some not included. The data show about 270,000 clones, under 95% seen once. The sample comprised PBMCs or T cells enriched from blood (not recorded which). These receptors were collected from a woman in her 40s with acute COVID-19.

This clone appeared a few times. The J gene is TRBJ2-2, the V gene TRBV15, with D unclear. V was pared by 6 bases and J by 2 bases, with 7 bases between. The germline V gene encodes CDR1 LNHNV and CDR2 YYDKDF (reference sequence). This CDR3 region has 13 residues. CDR3 nucleotide sequence: TGTGCCACCAGGACTCCTAACACCGGGGAGCTGTTTTTT. It is translated as CATRTPNTGELFF.

The rearrangement uses TRBV27 and TRBJ2-1; 7 positions match TRBD1. The CDR3 covers 15 residues. J was trimmed by 6 bases and V by 5 bases; bases with no gene match: 10. CDR1 and CDR2 from the germline V gene are MNHEY and SMNVEV (reference sequence). CDR3 nucleotides: TGTGCCAGCAGTACAATCCGGGACAGCCTCAATGAGCAGTTCTTC. This gives the protein CASSTIRDSLNEQFF.

This chain's CDR3 is CASSHGTGGKETQYF. DNA of the CDR3: TGCGCCAGCAGCCACGGGACAGGGGGGAAGGAGACCCAGTACTTC. The chain carries TRBV5-1 and TRBJ2-5; the match to TRBD1 covers 11 bases. CDR1 and CDR2 from the germline V gene are SGHRS and YFSETQ. The CDR3 is 15 amino acids. Losses at the gene ends were 4 bases for V and 5 bases for J; bases not matched to a gene: 7.

V and J are TRBV2 and TRBJ2-4; D is possibly TRBD2 (7 bases). The CDR3 is 13 amino acids. Germline V CDR1 and CDR2: SNHLY, FYNNEI. Trimming took 10 bases from V and 2 from J, leaving 12 bases between them. Written as DNA, the CDR3 is TGTGCCACCGCGGGGGACACCAAAAACATTCAGTACTTC. This gives the protein CATAGDTKNIQYF.

This chain connects TRBV18 to TRBJ1-3; a possible D gene is TRBD1 (6 bases). Germline V gives CDR1 KGHSH, CDR2 LQKENI. V lost 1 base to trimming and J lost 2 bases, with 9 bases between them. The length of the CDR3 is 15 residues. The DNA for the CDR3 is TGTGCCAGCTCACCACTCGCAGGGGCTGGAAACACCATATATTTT. Its translation is CASSPLAGAGNTIYF.

This clone was counted once. The rearrangement links TRBV4-1 to TRBJ1-1; the D gene is possibly TRBD1 (5 bases). This CDR3 is built from 15 residues. Looked up from germline, CDR1 is MGHRA and CDR2 is YSYEKL. Trimming cost V 3 bases and J 0 bases, with 11 bases left between them. In DNA, the CDR3 is TGCGCCAGCAGCCACTTCTCGACAGTGAACACTGAAGCTTTCTTT. Amino acid sequence: CASSHFSTVNTEAFF.

The rearrangement uses TRBV24-1 and TRBJ2-2; 7 nucleotides agree with TRBD1. Germline V CDR1 and CDR2: KGHDR, SFDVKD. The CDR3 has 15 residues. V dropped 7 bases and J dropped 2; count of bases not matched to a gene: 6. CDR3 region: CATRSGQQNTGELFF. The DNA of the CDR3 is TGTGCCACCAGATCGGGACAGCAAAACACCGGGGAGCTGTTTTTT.

The chain carries TRBV6-2 or TRBV6-3 and TRBJ2-5, with 8 bases lining up with TRBD2. Per the germline V gene, CDR1 is MNHEY and CDR2 is SVGEGT. Losses at the gene ends were 5 bases for V and 5 bases for J; bases not matched to a gene: 7. The length of the CDR3 is 14 residues. The CDR3 sequence is CASSNSGVLETQYF. CDR3 bases: TGTGCCAGCAGTAATAGCGGGGTCCTGGAGACCCAGTACTTC.

The CDR3 DNA sequence: TGCGCCAGCGCCCCGGGACAGGGGTTGGAGACCCAGTACTTC. Translating it yields CASAPGQGLETQYF. This rearrangement joins TRBV5-1 to TRBJ2-5; 10 bases agree with TRBD1. Trimming cost V 7 bases and J 5 bases; bases outside gene matches: 8. Germline CDR1 SGHRS, CDR2 YFSETQ. The CDR3 has 14 amino acids.

The gene calls are TRBV30 and TRBJ2-1, with 10 bases fitting TRBD2. The germline V gene has CDR1 GTSNPN and CDR2 SVGIG (reference sequence). V was pared by 4 bases and J by 4 bases, with 7 bases of the junction left unmatched. The CDR3 consists of 15 residues. The CDR3 sequence is CAWTGVAGGYNEQFF. The CDR3 bases are TGTGCCTGGACCGGGGTAGCGGGGGGATACAATGAGCAGTTCTTC.

The V call is TRBV2, the J call TRBJ2-1; TRBD1 matches at 8 bases. The CDR3 consists of 18 residues. V shed 1 base, J shed 3 bases, and the junction held 11 bases outside the gene matches. The germline V gene encodes CDR1 SNHLY and CDR2 FYNNEI. CDR3 amino acids: CASSEGRPGQDIYNEQFF. The DNA of the CDR3 is TGTGCCAGCAGTGAAGGCCGACCGGGACAGGACATCTACAATGAGCAGTTCTTC.

V gene TRBV11-2 combines with J gene TRBJ2-5, with 9 bases lining up with TRBD1. V was pared by 1 base and J by 5 bases, with 8 bases of the junction left unmatched. The CDR3 loop spans 16 amino acids. Germline CDR1 reads SGHAT; CDR2 reads FQNNGV. Here the CDR3 reads CASSLVGQGMKETQYF. In DNA form, the CDR3 reads TGTGCCAGCAGCTTAGTCGGACAGGGGATGAAGGAGACCCAGTACTTC. The full variable domain, with the rest looked up from reference TRBV11-2 and TRBJ2-5, is EAGVAQSPRYKIIEKRQSVAFWCNPISGHATLYWYQQILGQGPKLLIQFQNNGVVDDSQLPKDRFSAERLKGVDSTLKIQPAKLEDSAVYLCASSLVGQGMKETQYFGPGTRLLVL.

The V call is TRBV6-5, the J call TRBJ1-1; D is perhaps TRBD1 (5 bases). V lost 5 bases to trimming and J lost 0 bases, with 10 bases between them. The V gene's germline CDR1 is MNHEY and CDR2 SVGAGI. There are 14 residues in the CDR3. The CDR3 here is CASSRQTMNTEAFF. In nucleotides, the CDR3 is TGTGCCAGCAGTAGACAGACCATGAACACTGAAGCTTTCTTT.

V gene TRBV7-9 combines with J gene TRBJ1-1; 10 nucleotides align to TRBD1. The CDR3 covers 15 residues. Germline assignment: CDR1 SEHNR and CDR2 FQNEAQ (reference sequence). The junction had 11 bases not matched to a gene; V was cut back by 6 bases and J by 7 bases. The CDR3 bases are TGTGCCAGCAGACCCCGACAGGGGGCGAAGGATGAAGCTTTCTTT. Amino acids: CASRPRQGAKDEAFF.

The chain is built from TRBV12-3 or TRBV12-4 and TRBJ1-2; D unresolved. Trimming removed 6 bases from V and 1 base from J, with 9 bases in between. This CDR3 spans 13 amino acids. CDR3 sequence reads: CASSGEVNYGYTF. The CDR3 DNA follows: TGTGCCAGCAGCGGGGAGGTTAACTATGGCTACACCTTC.

This clone is a singleton in its sample. This chain links TRBV28 with TRBJ2-5, with D possibly being TRBD1 (5 bases). This CDR3 is 14 amino acids long. In germline, CDR1 is MDHEN, CDR2 SYDVKM. V was clipped by 3 bases and J by 6 bases, with 14 bases between them. CDR3: CASSFSRGAQTQYF. CDR3 bases: TGTGCCAGCAGTTTCTCTAGGGGTGCGCAGACCCAGTACTTC.

This chain uses TRBV27 with TRBJ1-4; possibly TRBD1 for D (6 bases). CDR3 size: 15 residues. V was clipped by 2 bases and J by 5 bases, with 12 bases between them. CDR1 and CDR2 (germline): MNHEY, SMNVEV (reference sequence). The CDR3 DNA reads TGTGCCAGCAGTTTAAAAGGCAGGGGAAATGAAAAACTGTTTTTT. Its protein is CASSLKGRGNEKLFF.

The chain carries TRBV6-5 and TRBJ1-5; tentative D call: TRBD1 (6 bases). V was trimmed by 0 bases and J by 7 bases, leaving 10 bases between them. From germline, CDR1 is MNHEY and CDR2 SVGAGI. This CDR3 spans 14 amino acids. The CDR3 loop reads CASSYSVGAQPQHF. In nucleotides, the CDR3 is TGTGCCAGCAGTTACTCGGTGGGGGCCCAGCCCCAGCATTTT.

The chain employs TRBV9 and TRBJ1-2, with TRBD1 as a possible D gene (5 bases). From germline, CDR1 is SGDLS and CDR2 YYNGEE. With 0 bases removed from V and 7 bases from J, the gap between germline ends came to 19 bases. This CDR3 has 16 residues. The DNA of the CDR3 is TGTGCCAGCAGCGTAGCTGATACGGGCAGGGAGGGTGGCTACACCTTC. It yields the protein CASSVADTGREGGYTF.

The chain employs TRBV5-5 and TRBJ2-1; 10 bases agree with TRBD2. Germline V gene data show CDR1 as SGHKS and CDR2 as YYEKEE (reference sequence). Germline trimming cut 2 bases from V and 3 bases from J; bases unmatched to any gene: 2. This CDR3 region has 15 residues. The CDR3 sequence is CASSFLAGDYNEQFF. The CDR3 DNA follows: TGTGCCAGCAGCTTCCTAGCGGGGGACTACAATGAGCAGTTCTTC. Supplemented by reference TRBV5-5 and TRBJ2-1, the full variable domain reads DAGVTQSPTHLIKTRGQQVTLRCSPISGHKSVSWYQQVLGQGPQFIFQYYEKEERGRGNFPDRFSARQFPNYSSELNVNALLLGDSALYLCASSFLAGDYNEQFFGPGTRLTVL.

For the CDR3, the DNA is TGTGCCATCAGTGACCACGGGGAGAATTCACCCCTCCACTTT. Protein: CAISDHGENSPLHF. This sequence joins TRBV10-3 and TRBJ1-6; D unclear. V was trimmed by 3 bases and J by 7 bases, leaving 10 bases between them. CDR1 is ENHRY, CDR2 SYGVKD, per germline. The CDR3 spans 14 residues.

This chain links TRBV5-1 with TRBJ1-1; weak D call: TRBD1 (5 bases). The CDR3 has 14 amino acids. V lost 0 bases to trimming and J lost 4 bases, with 10 bases between them. Germline CDR1 and CDR2: SGHRS and YFSETQ. The CDR3 bases are TGCGCCAGCAGCTTGGTCGGGGGAGCCACTGAAGCTTTCTTT. Translating it yields CASSLVGGATEAFF. Together with reference TRBV5-1 and TRBJ1-1, the CDR3 gives the full variable domain: KAGVTQTPRYLIKTRGQQVTLSCSPISGHRSVSWYQQTPGQGLQFLFEYFSETQRNKGNFPGRFSGRQFSNSRSEMNVSTLELGDSALYLCASSLVGGATEAFFGQGTRLTVV.

The chain has TRBV28 and TRBJ2-5; D might be TRBD2 (5 bases). The CDR3 extends over 14 amino acids. The germline CDR1 and CDR2 sequences are MDHEN and SYDVKM. The V end was cut by 2 bases, the J end by 4 bases, with 11 bases between. The CDR3 sequence: CASSLRPSPETQYF. Written as DNA, the CDR3 is TGTGCCAGCAGTTTAAGGCCTAGCCCAGAGACCCAGTACTTC.

The chain has TRBV5-1 and TRBJ2-3; perhaps TRBD2 as D (6 bases). CDR3 length equals 14 residues. Trimming shortened V by 5 bases and J by 1 base, and 11 bases separated the two germline ends. The germline CDR1 and CDR2 sequences are SGHRS and YFSETQ. This chain's CDR3 is CASSDSGGTDTQYF. The CDR3 bases are TGCGCCAGCAGTGATAGCGGCGGCACAGATACGCAGTATTTT.

V usage is TRBV19 and J usage is TRBJ2-1; D is perhaps TRBD2 (6 bases). This CDR3 comprises 15 residues. Germline V lookup: CDR1 LNHDA, CDR2 SQIVND (reference sequence). V was clipped by 9 bases and J by 3 bases, with 18 bases between them. Written as DNA, the CDR3 is TGTGCCAGCTCGGGTGTTAGCGGAGTCTACAATGAGCAGTTCTTC. It is translated as CASSGVSGVYNEQFF.